This T cell receptor beta chain was recorded in a study of blood T cell repertoires in COVID-19. On the study more broadly: The study drew acute and convalescent COVID-19 samples from the United States, Italy and Spain.

Authors' processing steps: The assay estimated nucleated cells by amplifying reference gene primers. Sequencing was performed with immunoSEQ multiplex PCR; in TCRdb, only in-frame clones are kept and a portion is missing. V and J calls and clone size are given by that table; D and trimming were obtained from the DNA. The sample has approximately 170,000 clones; more than 65% are singletons. This clone appeared a few times. Germline loops: CDR1 MNHEY, CDR2 SVGAGI. V was cut by 9 bases and J by 4 bases, with 19 bases left in between. CDR3 length: 15 amino acids. Sequenced input: peripheral blood. The sequence was obtained from a human donor with acute or convalescent COVID-19. The donor label of this sample is uncertain. The chain uses TRBV6-5 and TRBJ1-3; no reliable D call. The CDR3 DNA reads as TGTGCCAGTAGCCCGAACGGATTTTTGGGAAACACCATATATTTT. Its translation: CASSPNGFLGNTIYF.